The 11 T cell receptor beta chains below come from one sample, sequenced in a study of blood T cell repertoires in COVID-19. Data came from immunoSEQ multiplex PCR; TCRdb stores just in-frame clones and leaves some out. Of some 75,000 clones in the sample, approximately 90% were seen once. Sequencing was done on a sample of peripheral blood. Receptors were obtained from a man aged 60 to 75 with acute or convalescent COVID-19.

The chain combines TRBV3-1 (or the pseudogene TRBV3-2) with TRBJ2-7; TRBD2 aligns across 11 bases. In germline, CDR1 is LGHDT, CDR2 YNNKEL (reference sequence). V lost 0 bases to trimming and J lost 2 bases; unmatched junction nucleotides: 3. This CDR3 is 16 amino acids long. The CDR3 nucleotides read TGTGCCAGCAGCCAAGATACTAGCGGGGGCCCCTACGAGCAGTACTTC. Translating gives CASSQDTSGGPYEQYF.

The chain couples TRBV6-5 to TRBJ2-1; D may be TRBD1 (5 bases). This CDR3 has 13 amino acids. Germline CDR1 and CDR2: MNHEY and SVGAGI. With 3 bases removed from V and 6 bases from J, the gap between germline ends came to 9 bases. The CDR3 DNA is TGTGCCAGCAGTTATCAGGGTTTCAATGAGCAGTTCTTC. Protein product: CASSYQGFNEQFF.

The chain employs TRBV6-6 and TRBJ1-1; TRBD1 matches 8 bases. Trimming at V came to 4 bases and at J to 8 bases, leaving 9 bases not matched to a gene. CDR3 length: 14 residues. Germline values: CDR1 MNHNY, CDR2 SVGAGI (reference sequence). CDR3 amino acids: CASSSQTGVLEAFF. CDR3 DNA: TGTGCCAGCAGTTCTCAGACAGGGGTATTGGAAGCTTTCTTT.

The CDR3 nucleotides read TGTGCCAGCAGAACGCGGACTAGCGGGATCCACAGTGAGCAGTTCTTC. It yields the protein CASRTRTSGIHSEQFF. This chain connects TRBV27 to TRBJ2-1; the match to TRBD2 covers 12 bases. Trimming removed 6 bases from V and 9 bases from J; junction bases left unmatched: 12. This CDR3 spans 16 amino acids. Germline V gives CDR1 MNHEY, CDR2 SMNVEV (reference sequence).

This clone was seen only once. This chain joins TRBV29-1 and TRBJ2-3; 9 bases match TRBD2. CDR1 SQVTM and CDR2 ANQGSEA come from the germline V gene. Trimming removed 1 base from V and 2 bases from J; junction bases left unmatched: 4. This CDR3 is 15 amino acids long. The CDR3 region has the DNA TGCAGCGTTGAAGTCAGCGGGGGGTTCACAGATACGCAGTATTTT. Translating gives CSVEVSGGFTDTQYF.

The CDR3 DNA follows: TGTGCCAGTAGTCCCACCGGGACAGGGGGCAGTCAGCCCCAGCATTTT. It yields the protein CASSPTGTGGSQPQHF. The chain combines TRBV19 with TRBJ1-5, with 12 bases lining up with TRBD1. The J segment lost 6 bases and the V segment lost 5 bases, leaving 8 bases of the junction unmatched. Germline lookup yields CDR1 LNHDA and CDR2 SQIVND (reference sequence). This CDR3 comprises 16 residues.

This CDR3 is CASSALAGGPYEQYF. In nucleotides, the CDR3 is TGTGCCAGCAGCGCTCTAGCGGGAGGCCCTTACGAGCAGTACTTC. The J gene is TRBJ2-7, the V gene TRBV6-5, with 11 bases fitting TRBD2. The germline V gene has CDR1 MNHEY and CDR2 SVGAGI. V was clipped by 6 bases and J by 4 bases; unmatched bases: 8. There are 15 residues in the CDR3.

This clone was seen more than once but under ten times. The rearrangement uses TRBV19 and TRBJ1-4; TRBD1 is a possible D gene (6 bases). The germline gives CDR1 LNHDA, CDR2 SQIVND (reference sequence). The CDR3 contains 15 residues. The ends were cut back, 4 bases at V and 5 bases at J, with 14 bases in the middle. The DNA for the CDR3 is TGTGCCAGTAGTAACTACAGGGCCGGGAATGAAAAACTGTTTTTT. Amino acids: CASSNYRAGNEKLFF.

The chain links TRBV19 to TRBJ1-5; 10 bases map to TRBD1. CDR1 and CDR2 (germline): LNHDA, SQIVND (reference sequence). The CDR3 consists of 16 residues. Unmatched junction bases numbered 10, after V lost 2 bases and J lost 9 bases. CDR3 region: CASSIRGQGPMGPQHF. The CDR3 DNA reads TGTGCCAGTAGTATAAGGGGACAGGGGCCTATGGGGCCCCAGCATTTT.

The chain employs TRBV30 and TRBJ1-2, with 8 bases identical to TRBD1. With V trimmed by 3 bases and J by 7 bases, 10 bases remained unmatched. Germline assignment: CDR1 GTSNPN and CDR2 SVGIG (reference sequence). The CDR3 contains 14 residues. The CDR3 loop reads CAWRGLDRGGGYTF. CDR3 DNA: TGTGCCTGGAGGGGACTTGACAGGGGTGGTGGCTACACCTTC. The full variable domain, in which reference TRBV30 and TRBJ1-2 provide the parts outside the CDR3, is SQTIHQWPATLVQPVGSPLSLECTVEGTSNPNLYWYRQAAGRGLQLLFYSVGIGQISSEVPQNLSASRPQDRQFILSSKKLLLSDSGFYLCAWRGLDRGGGYTFGSGTRLTVV.

The chain is built from TRBV5-1 and TRBJ2-1; 9 bases are a match to TRBD2. Germline V gene sequence: CDR1 SGHRS, CDR2 YFSETQ. V lost 0 bases and J lost 4; bases outside the gene matches: 2. This CDR3 region has 15 residues. The DNA of the CDR3 is TGCGCCAGCAGCTTGGGACTAGCGGAGTACAATGAGCAGTTCTTC. Translating it yields CASSLGLAEYNEQFF.